A single sample is the source of the 4 T cell receptor beta chains below, sequenced in a study of graft-versus-host responses after intestinal transplantation. No antigens are known for them. This table comes from immunoSEQ multiplex PCR, and its TCRdb copy is limited to in-frame clones, with some not included. The data show roughly 110,000 clones, with around 90% seen just once and approximately 0.25% held by the top ten. Material: unstimulated CD4+ T cells sorted from spleen or lymph node cells, obtained before transplant. The receptors here all came from a human donor who was the organ donor for an intestinal transplant.

The V and J genes are TRBV30 and TRBJ2-3, with TRBD2 matching over 8 bases. J lost 1 base, V lost 0 bases, and 6 bases had no gene match. CDR1 GTSNPN and CDR2 SVGIG come from the germline V gene (reference sequence). This CDR3 is 16 amino acids long. The CDR3 DNA is TGTGCCTGGAGTGTATTCGGGCGGGGGGGCACAGATACGCAGTATTTT. Encoded protein: CAWSVFGRGGTDTQYF.

The V call is TRBV6-6, the J call TRBJ2-3; no clear D. The V gene lost 2 bases and the J gene lost 2 bases, with 11 bases spanning the gap. Germline loops: CDR1 MNHNY, CDR2 SVGAGI (reference sequence). CDR3 size: 15 residues. The CDR3 nucleotides read TGTGCCAGCAGTTACGACCCCCCGGACACAGATACGCAGTATTTT. Residues: CASSYDPPDTDTQYF.

The chain is built from TRBV27 and TRBJ1-1; the D gene is possibly TRBD1 (5 bases). The CDR3 length is 15 residues. Germline V gene data show CDR1 as MNHEY and CDR2 as SMNVEV (reference sequence). Trimming stripped 5 bases from V and 5 bases from J, with 18 bases between. For the CDR3, the DNA is TGTGCCAGCAGTCTGGGACGGGGGAGAGGGACTGAAGCTTTCTTT. Its protein product is CASSLGRGRGTEAFF.

This clone occurred once. The chain couples TRBV19 to TRBJ2-1; 8 bases line up with TRBD2. The germline CDR1 and CDR2 sequences are LNHDA and SQIVND (reference sequence). This CDR3 contains 13 residues. Trimming at V came to 6 bases and at J to 8 bases, leaving 6 bases not matched to a gene. The CDR3 nucleotides are TGTGCCAGTAGAACAACGGGAGGGGATGAGCAGTTCTTC. Its translation is CASRTTGGDEQFF.